A selection of T cell receptor beta chains follows, all from one sample in a study of early T cells in non-severe SARS-CoV-2 infection. Using its own MiXCR run on the 5' RACE reads, TCRdb lists one record per CDR3 protein. The data contain about 49,000 distinct CDR3 sequences, approximately 12% of them seen just once; the ten biggest clones take up 9.1%. What was sequenced was whole blood. Every receptor here comes from an adult who was a healthcare worker with PCR-confirmed SARS-CoV-2 infection or an uninfected control (not recorded which). CDR3s include the opening cysteine and the closing phenylalanine or tryptophan. A D gene is named only where the DNA matches it firmly. Clone size, where shown, is once, few, many, or a class for clones that have expanded.

TRBV4-1	.	many	TRBJ2-1	TGCGCCAGCAGCCAAGCCTCCCCAAGGACCATCCGACGCCCCCCTGAGCAGTTCTTC	CASSQASPRTIRRPPEQFF
TRBV4-2	.	many	TRBJ1-3	TGTGCCAGCAGCCAAGGGGTCGGCTCTGGAAACACCATATATTTT	CASSQGVGSGNTIYF
TRBV21-1	.	.	TRBJ2-3	TGTGCCAGCAGCATGAGTAGCGGGAGTGAGATAGATACGCAGTATTTT	CASSMSSGSEIDTQYF
TRBV6-6	.	many	TRBJ1-2	TGTGCCAGCATGTTCGGAGGCTACACCTTC	CASMFGGYTF
TRBV6-2/TRBV6-3	.	few	TRBJ1-5	TGTGCCAGCAGTTCTTGGGGGCAGGATCAGCCCCAGCATTTT	CASSSWGQDQPQHF
TRBV11-2	.	few	TRBJ2-1	TGTGCCAGCAGCTTAAGCTACAGCTCCTACAATGAGCAGTTCTTC	CASSLSYSSYNEQFF
TRBV7-2	TRBD2	.	TRBJ2-3	TGTGCCAGCAGTTTTGAAGCGGGAGCCCGCACAGATACGCAGTATTTT	CASSFEAGARTDTQYF
TRBV5-4	.	many	TRBJ2-5	TGTGCCAGCAGCTTCATACTTCGGACGCAAAAGGCAGAGACCCAGTACTTC	CASSFILRTQKAETQYF
TRBV12-3/TRBV12-4	.	many	TRBJ2-5	TGTGCCAGCAGGATGCACGGGCGGGAACAAGAGACCCAGTACTTC	CASRMHGREQETQYF
TRBV10-3	.	few	TRBJ2-7	TGTGCCATCAGTGAGTACGGAAACTACGAGCAGTACTTC	CAISEYGNYEQYF
TRBV6-5	TRBD1	many	TRBJ1-6	TGTGCCAGCAGTTTCGGACAGGGAGAATCACCCCTCCACTTT	CASSFGQGESPLHF
TRBV20-1	.	many	TRBJ1-5	TGCAGTGCTAGGGCGGGAAATCAGCCCCAGCATTTT	CSARAGNQPQHF
TRBV28	.	many	TRBJ2-7	TGTGCCAGCATTTCGACAGATCTCCGCTCCTACGAGCAGTACTTC	CASISTDLRSYEQYF
TRBV3-1	.	.	TRBJ2-1	TGTGCCAGCAGCCCCCCGACGGGGAGTAGGTACAATGAGCAGTTCTTC	CASSPPTGSRYNEQFF
TRBV6-1	TRBD1	many	TRBJ2-7	TGTGCCAGCAGGGCCGGGACAGGGGGCGAGTACGAGCAGTACTTC	CASRAGTGGEYEQYF
TRBV7-9	TRBD1	.	TRBJ1-2	TGTGCCAGCAGCTCTCCGACAGGGGAAAGGGGCTATGGCTACACCTTC	CASSSPTGERGYGYTF
TRBV11-2	TRBD1	.	TRBJ2-5	TGTGCCAGCAGCTTAACCGCGACAGGGGGCGAAGAGACCCAGTACTTC	CASSLTATGGEETQYF
TRBV6-1	.	.	TRBJ2-2	TGTGCCAGCAGTGAATTTCCGAACACCGGGGAGCTGTTTTTT	CASSEFPNTGELFF
TRBV29-1	TRBD1	.	TRBJ1-2	TGCAGCGTGGAAGGACAGGGGTTCGGCTATGGCTACACCTTC	CSVEGQGFGYGYTF
TRBV20-1	TRBD2	.	TRBJ2-7	TGCAGTGTCACCGCTAGCGGGGGGATTCCGTTCCAACGTTGCGAGCAGTACTTC	CSVTASGGIPFQRCEQYF
TRBV7-2	.	many	TRBJ2-7	TGTGCCAGCACCTCCCCGGGACACCTCTACGAGCAGTACTTC	CASTSPGHLYEQYF
TRBV7-6	.	many	TRBJ2-6	TGTGCCAGCAGCTTAGTGGGGGGCCGATACTCCCTCTCTGGGGCCAACGTCCTGACTTTC	CASSLVGGRYSLSGANVLTF
TRBV20-1	TRBD1	many	TRBJ2-7	TGCAGTGCTCCGACAGGGGTCGGGGGCGAGCAGTACTTC	CSAPTGVGGEQYF